This note documents a single T cell receptor (beta chain) sequence. This sample was included in a study of cytomegalovirus exposure and HLA in healthy donors. Profiling relied on immunoSEQ multiplex PCR, and the TCRdb table lists in-frame clones only, not all of them. The sample includes about 220,000 clones, 90% to 95% seen only once; the top ten take about 1%. This CDR3 contains 15 residues. Germline assignment: CDR1 GTSNPN and CDR2 SVGIG (reference sequence). The V gene end was trimmed by 4 bases and the J gene end by 2 bases; junction bases not matched to a gene: 4. Sequenced: PBMCs. The chain joins TRBV30 to TRBJ2-1, with TRBD2 identical over 11 bases. The origin of this receptor is a woman under 30 in good health and CMV-seronegative. CDR3 nucleotides: TGTGCCTGGAAAGGGACTAGCGGTGCCTACAATGAGCAGTTCTTC. It is translated as CAWKGTSGAYNEQFF.